The 16 T cell receptor beta chains in this list originate from one sample, sequenced in a study of follicular helper T cells after annual influenza vaccination. TCRdb keeps only in-frame clones here, not all; method: immunoSEQ multiplex PCR. Of some 11,000 clones listed, roughly 80% are singletons. Sequencing used CXCR5- memory CD4+ T cells sorted from blood, obtained 6 weeks after influenza vaccination. The receptors derive from an adult who received the influenza vaccine.

The V and J genes are TRBV19 and TRBJ2-3; tentatively, D is TRBD1 (6 bases). Between the trimmed V and J ends, which lost 1 base and 4 bases, there was a span of 9 bases. CDR1 is LNHDA and CDR2 is SQIVND in the germline V gene (reference sequence). This CDR3 region has 14 residues. The CDR3 DNA follows: TGTGCCAGTAGTATAGGAGGACAGTCAGATACGCAGTATTTT. Protein: CASSIGGQSDTQYF.

The V and J genes are TRBV5-1 and TRBJ1-3; D perhaps matches TRBD1 (6 bases). CDR1 is SGHRS and CDR2 is YFSETQ in the germline V gene. The length of the CDR3 is 16 residues. Between the trimmed V and J ends, which lost 4 bases and 0 bases, there was a span of 14 bases. CDR3 bases: TGCGCCAGCAGCCTGACAGGAGGCCTCTCTGGAAACACCATATATTTT. Protein: CASSLTGGLSGNTIYF.

This sequence joins TRBV19 and TRBJ1-4; a weak D match, TRBD1 (5 bases). The CDR3 totals 12 residues. Germline V CDR1 and CDR2: LNHDA, SQIVND (reference sequence). The germline V and J ends were trimmed by 5 bases and 6 bases, with 7 bases remaining between them. CDR3 in DNA: TGTGCCAGTAGTGGGGACTATGAAAAACTGTTTTTT. Its protein is CASSGDYEKLFF.

The chain employs TRBV4-1 and TRBJ1-2, with D unresolved. CDR1 MGHRA and CDR2 YSYEKL come from the germline V gene. V lost 0 bases and J 4 bases, leaving 12 bases between the germline ends. This CDR3 contains 15 residues. CDR3 nucleotides: TGCGCCAGCAGCCAAGATAGTGGGCCACCCTATGGCTACACCTTC. Encoded protein: CASSQDSGPPYGYTF.

The chain has TRBV27 and TRBJ2-4; TRBD2 is a possible D gene (7 bases). The CDR3 has 14 residues. Trimming cost V 5 bases and J 5 bases, with 13 bases left between them. CDR1 and CDR2 (germline): MNHEY, SMNVEV (reference sequence). CDR3 sequence (DNA): TGTGCCAGCAGTCTCCTCGGGGGGCAAAACATTCAGTACTTC. It is translated as CASSLLGGQNIQYF.

The chain couples TRBV10-3 to TRBJ2-3; D gene ambiguous. Germline V lookup: CDR1 ENHRY, CDR2 SYGVKD. V was pared by 0 bases and J by 0 bases, with 4 bases between. The CDR3 is 14 amino acids. The CDR3 nucleotides read TGTGCCATCAGTGAGTCGACGAGCACAGATACGCAGTATTTT. It encodes CAISESTSTDTQYF.

The chain recombines TRBV5-1 with TRBJ1-1, with D maybe TRBD1 (6 bases). CDR1 is SGHRS, CDR2 YFSETQ, per germline. With 3 bases removed from V and 3 bases from J, the gap between germline ends came to 15 bases. This CDR3 contains 15 residues. The CDR3 loop is CASSSQGGGYTEAFF. CDR3 nucleotides: TGCGCCAGCAGCTCCCAAGGGGGGGGGTACACTGAAGCTTTCTTT.

The chain combines TRBV11-2 with TRBJ1-1; weak D call: TRBD1 (6 bases). CDR1 is SGHAT and CDR2 is FQNNGV in the germline V gene. The CDR3 spans 14 residues. Trimming took off 5 bases at V and 1 base at J, with 11 bases between the two ends. The CDR3 bases are TGTGCCAGCAGCACTTCGACAGGGAACACTGAAGCTTTCTTT. This encodes CASSTSTGNTEAFF.

The rearrangement links TRBV5-5 to TRBJ1-2; D is unresolved. CDR1 SGHKS and CDR2 YYEKEE come from the germline V gene (reference sequence). This CDR3 region has 12 residues. The V gene lost 0 bases and the J gene lost 8 bases, with 8 bases spanning the gap. As DNA, the CDR3 is TGTGCCAGCAGCTTGGGAGCACCAGGCTACACCTTC. Translation gives CASSLGAPGYTF.

This chain's CDR3 is CATSSPAGGGKNIQYF. The CDR3 DNA reads TGTGCCACCAGCAGCCCGGCAGGGGGCGGCAAAAACATTCAGTACTTC. The genes are TRBV15 and TRBJ2-4; TRBD1 matches 8 bases. CDR3 length: 16 residues. Germline lookup yields CDR1 LNHNV and CDR2 YYDKDF (reference sequence). The V gene end was trimmed by 3 bases and the J gene end by 3 bases; junction bases not matched to a gene: 7.

CDR3 in DNA: TGTGCCAGCAGCGAGGGACTAGCGGTCTACGAGCAGTACTTC. It codes for CASSEGLAVYEQYF. This rearrangement joins TRBV7-9 to TRBJ2-7, with TRBD2 matching 11 bases. The CDR3 is 14 residues long. Germline CDR1 and CDR2: SEHNR and FQNEAQ (reference sequence). The V segment lost 5 bases and the J segment 3 bases; nucleotides outside the gene matches: 3.

The chain has TRBV4-1 and TRBJ2-1; tentative D call: TRBD1 (6 bases). Germline CDR1 and CDR2: MGHRA and YSYEKL. The CDR3 runs to 18 residues. Trimming took off 0 bases at V and 2 bases at J, with 17 bases between the two ends. CDR3 sequence reads: CASSQDLGQGPTYNEQFF. CDR3 in DNA: TGCGCCAGCAGCCAAGATTTGGGTCAGGGGCCCACCTACAATGAGCAGTTCTTC.

The V call is TRBV7-9, the J call TRBJ2-3; possibly TRBD1 or TRBD2 for D (5 bases each). Trimming shortened V by 7 bases and J by 6 bases, and 14 bases separated the two germline ends. The CDR3 is 13 residues long. Germline V gene data show CDR1 as SEHNR and CDR2 as FQNEAQ (reference sequence). In DNA form, the CDR3 reads TGTGCCAGCAATCTCCGTGGGGGTGATACGCAGTATTTT. Residues: CASNLRGGDTQYF.

The chain links TRBV4-2 to TRBJ1-5; the match to TRBD1 covers 9 bases. Trimming took 0 bases from V and 6 from J; bases not matched to a gene: 9. Germline CDR1 is LGHNA and CDR2 is YNFKEQ. The CDR3 has 17 residues. The CDR3 region is CASSQDRDRVQPQPQHF. The CDR3 region has the DNA TGTGCCAGCAGCCAAGATCGGGACAGGGTCCAACCTCAGCCCCAGCATTTT.

Concerning this clone: The junction departs from germline at one end; a sequencing error may be responsible. The chain employs TRBV5-1 and TRBJ1-2; D is undetermined. Germline V gene sequence: CDR1 SGHRS, CDR2 YFSETQ. The CDR3 extends over 13 amino acids. Written as DNA, the CDR3 is TGCGCCAGCAGTCGGGCGGATAACCATGGCTACACCTTC. Translated, it gives CASSRADNHGYTF.

The chain couples TRBV18 to TRBJ2-7; TRBD1 agrees at 10 bases. Germline assignment: CDR1 KGHSH and CDR2 LQKENI. The CDR3 sequence is 15 residues long. Trimming took 3 bases from V and 6 from J; bases not matched to a gene: 8. This CDR3 is CASSPGQGRLAEQYF. In nucleotides, the CDR3 is TGTGCCAGCTCACCGGGACAGGGGAGATTGGCCGAGCAGTACTTC.